One sample yielded the 7 T cell receptor beta chains listed below, sequenced in a study of T cells in localized non-small cell lung cancer. The assay was immunoSEQ multiplex PCR, and TCRdb's table has in-frame clones only and misses some. Among around 40,000 clones listed, about 85% were seen once. This specimen was peripheral blood, taken before any cancer treatment. These TCRs come from a woman aged 18 to 55 with stage III lung adenocarcinoma.

The chain uses TRBV18 and TRBJ2-5, with D perhaps TRBD1 or TRBD2 (5 bases each). Germline V gene data show CDR1 as KGHSH and CDR2 as LQKENI. Deletions cut 6 bases from V and 4 bases from J, with 21 bases between. This CDR3 is 16 amino acids long. The CDR3 bases are TGTGCCAGCTCCCTCCTAGACCCCGGGGCTGGAGAGACCCAGTACTTC. Protein sequence: CASSLLDPGAGETQYF. Combining the CDR3 with reference TRBV18 and TRBJ2-5 gives the whole variable domain NAGVMQNPRHLVRRRGQEARLRCSPMKGHSHVYWYRQLPEEGLKFMVYLQKENIIDESGMPKERFSAEFPKEGPSILRIQQVVRGDSAAYFCASSLLDPGAGETQYFGPGTRLLVL.

The chain has TRBV11-2 and TRBJ2-1; D not resolved. This CDR3 is built from 11 residues. V shed 4 bases and J shed 9 bases, with 7 bases lying between them. The germline CDR1 and CDR2 sequences are SGHAT and FQNNGV. CDR3 region: CASSSTSEQFF. As DNA, the CDR3 is TGTGCCAGCAGCTCTACAAGTGAGCAGTTCTTC. The variable domain in full, completed from reference TRBV11-2 and TRBJ2-1, reads EAGVAQSPRYKIIEKRQSVAFWCNPISGHATLYWYQQILGQGPKLLIQFQNNGVVDDSQLPKDRFSAERLKGVDSTLKIQPAKLEDSAVYLCASSSTSEQFFGPGTRLTVL.

The genes are TRBV5-1 and TRBJ1-5; TRBD1 matches 8 bases. Losses at the gene ends were 0 bases for V and 5 bases for J; bases not matched to a gene: 1. This CDR3 contains 14 residues. From germline, CDR1 is SGHRS and CDR2 YFSETQ. The CDR3 here is CASSLETGDQPQHF. DNA for the CDR3: TGCGCCAGCAGCTTGGAGACAGGGGATCAGCCCCAGCATTTT.

The rearrangement links TRBV5-1 to TRBJ2-7; 11 bases align to TRBD2. The CDR3 spans 16 residues. V lost 3 bases to trimming and J lost 3 bases; unmatched junction nucleotides: 8. The germline CDR1 and CDR2 sequences are SGHRS and YFSETQ. The CDR3 nucleotides are TGCGCCAGCAGCTCCCTAGCGGGGGGCCAAGGCTACGAGCAGTACTTC. Its translation: CASSSLAGGQGYEQYF. The whole variable domain, filled in from reference TRBV5-1 and TRBJ2-7, reads KAGVTQTPRYLIKTRGQQVTLSCSPISGHRSVSWYQQTPGQGLQFLFEYFSETQRNKGNFPGRFSGRQFSNSRSEMNVSTLELGDSALYLCASSSLAGGQGYEQYFGPGTRLTVT.

This chain connects TRBV7-9 to TRBJ1-6; D gene ambiguous. Germline lookup yields CDR1 SEHNR and CDR2 FQNEAQ (reference sequence). The CDR3 extends over 14 amino acids. V gave up 1 base and J gave up 7 bases, with 8 bases separating them. The CDR3 here is CASSLDSLNSPLHF. The CDR3 DNA reads as TGTGCCAGCAGCTTAGATAGTCTCAATTCACCCCTCCACTTT. Full variable domain (rest looked up from reference TRBV7-9 and TRBJ1-6): DTGVSQNPRHKITKRGQNVTFRCDPISEHNRLYWYRQTLGQGPEFLTYFQNEAQLEKSRLLSDRFSAERPKGSFSTLEIQRTEQGDSAMYLCASSLDSLNSPLHFGNGTRLTVT.

As DNA, the CDR3 is TGTGCCAGCAGCCACAATCCGGGGGAGACCCAGTACTTC. This translates into CASSHNPGETQYF. The chain uses TRBV14 and TRBJ2-5, with TRBD2 as a possible D gene (5 bases). Germline CDR1 reads SGHDN; CDR2 reads FVKESK. The V and J ends lost 3 bases and 5 bases respectively, with 10 bases between them. The length of the CDR3 is 13 residues.

The chain recombines TRBV18 with TRBJ1-2; D unresolved. This CDR3 contains 13 residues. V gave up 6 bases and J gave up 6 bases, with 14 bases separating them. Germline V gene lookup returns CDR1 KGHSH and CDR2 LQKENI. The CDR3 DNA follows: TGTGCCAGCTCTCCCGAGGGATCGCATGGCTACACCTTC. Translating it yields CASSPEGSHGYTF.